Listed below are T cell receptor beta chains from one sample, sequenced in a study of siplizumab effects on memory and regulatory T cells. Clones were read by immunoSEQ multiplex PCR, and TCRdb kept only the in-frame ones, dropping some. The table records under 95,000 clones, around 94% of them present only once. The sample was non-Treg CD4+ T cells sorted from blood. The receptors were gathered from a human donor in good health. Each CDR3 is given with its conserved first and last residue. The order of the fields is CDR3 protein, CDR3 length, V gene, J gene.

CAWSAQGVTNEKLFF,15,TRBV30,TRBJ1-4
CASSDPFTGVYEQYF,15,TRBV25-1,TRBJ2-7
CASSLVPKTPTDTQYF,16,TRBV7-6,TRBJ2-3
CASSQDLATGFGGNTIYF,18,TRBV4-2,TRBJ1-3
CASKATGVVHEQYF,14,TRBV6-5,TRBJ2-7
CASSSGTAFSGNTIYF,16,TRBV19,TRBJ1-3
CASSSGQPNEKLFF,14,TRBV28,TRBJ1-4
CASSPEGRTSTDTQYF,16,TRBV5-1,TRBJ2-3
CASSQERKTGQTYEQYF,17,TRBV4-1,-
CATSRDSIDQETQYF,15,TRBV15,TRBJ2-5